This record concerns one T cell receptor (beta chain) sequence. Its antigen is undetermined. Its ends do not fully match the called genes, so a read error is possible. This CDR3 is built from 14 residues. Per germline, CDR1 SQVTM and CDR2 ANQGSEA. This sample's RNA came from whole unsorted tissue. Donors were chemotherapy-naive, newly diagnosed lung cancer surgical patients in China, August–late 2014. The sample comes from a study of tumor and adjacent non-tumor tissue in lung cancer. For the study at large: The patients, approximately nine men and five or six women, were about 31 to 85 with stage I to III disease. Study observations and caveats: Normal lung showed higher cumulative top 100 clone frequency than tumor. Tumor tissue had significantly higher TCR diversity than normal lung.

The library came from three nested PCR rounds adapted from ARM-PCR protocols. TCRdb processed the multiplex PCR reads anew with MiXCR; each CDR3 protein has one entry. In the table there are tens of thousands of distinct CDR3 sequences, approximately 63% of which are singletons. The gene calls are TRBV29-1 and TRBJ2-6; 8 bases are shared with TRBD2. This TCR was sampled from a man between 50 and 59 years old with non-small cell lung cancer. Sequencing was done on a sample of lung tumor tissue. The CDR3 sequence is CNAGELGGASVLTF. DNA of the CDR3: TGCAACGCTGGAGAGCTCGGGGGGGCCAGCGTCCTGACTTTC.